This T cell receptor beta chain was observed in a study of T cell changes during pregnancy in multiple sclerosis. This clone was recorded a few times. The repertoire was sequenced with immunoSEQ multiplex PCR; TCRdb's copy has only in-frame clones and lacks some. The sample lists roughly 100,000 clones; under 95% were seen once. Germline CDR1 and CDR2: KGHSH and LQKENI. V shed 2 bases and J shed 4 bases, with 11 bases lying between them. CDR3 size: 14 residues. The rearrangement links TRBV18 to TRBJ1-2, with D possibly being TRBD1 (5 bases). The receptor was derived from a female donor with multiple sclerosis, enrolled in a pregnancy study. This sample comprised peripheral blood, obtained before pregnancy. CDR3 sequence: CASSPDRQPYGYTF. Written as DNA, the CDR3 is TGTGCCAGCTCACCAGACAGACAGCCCTATGGCTACACCTTC.